This T cell receptor (beta chain) was recovered during a study of blood T cell repertoires in COVID-19. Authors' data handling: The authors estimated nucleated cell counts from reference gene primer amplification. Using immunoSEQ multiplex PCR, the repertoire was profiled, and TCRdb retains in-frame clones only, with some absent. V and J calls and clone size are those listed in that table; D and trimming were worked out from the DNA. The table lists 200,000 to 300,000 clones, around 83% of them singletons. Regarding this clone: One end of the junction varies from germline; a read error may be responsible.

The CDR3 runs to 12 residues. Germline values: CDR1 SNHLY, CDR2 FYNNEI. The sequence came from a man aged 40-49 years who had recovered from COVID-19. The chain couples TRBV2 to TRBJ2-3; no firm D call. The sequenced material came from peripheral blood. The CDR3 DNA is TGTGCCAGCAGTCTACGAGCTCAGGCCTCGATTTTT. Translated, it gives CASSLRAQASIF.